This record covers a single T cell receptor beta chain. The antigen is undetermined. Sequencing targeted expressed TCRB transcripts, as all isolated RNA had been reverse transcribed. Method: immunoSEQ multiplex PCR; TCRdb's copy keeps in-frame clones and lacks some. The profile shows more than 300,000 clones, roughly 8% of them singletons. These data belong to a study of beta chain features in type 1 diabetes. Study results and caveats: VDJ junctions sequenced from type 1 diabetes patients showed fewer insertions and more deletions. High TCR expression in some cells could lead to their over-representation in cDNA sequencing. Among all four CD4+ subsets, Type 1 diabetes patients had TCRB CDR3s that were moderately but significantly shorter.

This clonotype was obtained from a woman younger than 35 in good health. Sequenced sample: central memory CD4+ T cells from blood.

CDR3 sequence reads: CASRPISAIQNEQFF. CDR3 DNA sequence: TGTGCCAGCAGACCGATATCCGCCATTCAAAATGAGCAGTTCTTC. The chain employs TRBV7-9 and TRBJ2-1; no definite D call. This CDR3 region has 15 residues. Trimming removed 6 bases at V and 7 bases at J, with 19 bases between. Germline V lookup: CDR1 SEHNR, CDR2 FQNEAQ (reference sequence).